This T cell receptor (beta chain) was recovered during a study of cytomegalovirus exposure and HLA in healthy donors. Study-level points and caveats: A later analysis found that most CMV-associated TCR beta chains appeared HLA-restricted. Reportedly, a later analysis found an Asian-associated ancestry cluster had fewer N-insertions than the approximately 700-donor mean.

Comment on this clone: Its antigen is still unknown.

Amplification used 60 Vbeta primers and 13 Jbeta primers. Sequencing was performed with immunoSEQ multiplex PCR; in TCRdb, only in-frame clones are kept and a portion is missing. The sample lists roughly 190,000 clones; under 80% were seen once. The CDR3 covers 15 residues. This receptor was taken from a female donor in good health and CMV-seronegative. This rearrangement joins TRBV12-2 to TRBJ2-5; the table calls TRBD2, which could not be checked here. The J call may be in error: the DNA end matches TRBJ2-7 better. TRBV12-2 is classified as a pseudogene. What was sequenced was PBMCs. The CDR3 loop reads CASRLADKWLYEQYF. The CDR3 DNA is TGTGCAAGTCGACTCGCGGATAAGTGGCTCTACGAGCAGTACTTC.